The 13 T cell receptor beta chains listed next were all sequenced from one sample in a study of T cells expressing NK-cell markers. No DNA is given; TCRdb re-called the 5' RACE reads and lists each CDR3 protein once. This sample contains over 150,000 distinct CDR3 sequences. Sequencing was done on a sample of blood T cells: a sorted CD56 or NKG2C T cell subset, CD4+ or CD8+ T cells, or bulk PBMC T cells (not recorded which). These receptors all stem from a woman between 45 and 65 years old in good health.

This chain uses TRBV12-3 or TRBV12-4 with TRBJ2-2; absent DNA, TCRdb's TRBD2 call cannot be checked. The CDR3 has 17 amino acids. Here the CDR3 reads CASTPYGSSGYPGELFF.

This chain joins TRBV5-6 and TRBJ2-3. Germline V gene data show CDR1 as SGHDT and CDR2 as YYEEEE. This CDR3 comprises 14 residues. CDR3 region: CASSLAGSKDTQYF.

The chain employs TRBV29-1 and TRBJ2-2. CDR3 length equals 13 residues. Germline V lookup: CDR1 SQVTM, CDR2 ANQGSEA. CDR3 sequence: CSVEEESTGELFF.

The chain carries TRBV7-9 and TRBJ2-6. CDR3 length equals 18 residues. CDR1 and CDR2 from the germline V gene are SEHNR and FQNEAQ (reference sequence). Here the CDR3 reads CASSTDLENTWLTNVLTF.

The chain is built from TRBV7-9 and TRBJ2-3; TCRdb proposes TRBD2, but this gene call is untestable without DNA. Germline-derived CDR1 and CDR2 are SEHNR and FQNEAQ (reference sequence). The CDR3 is made up of 17 amino acids. CDR3 region: CASSPGLAGIVTDTQYF.

The chain carries TRBV24-1 and TRBJ2-5. The length of the CDR3 is 13 residues. Per the germline V gene, CDR1 is KGHDR and CDR2 is SFDVKD. CDR3 loop: CATSDLREETQYF.

The J gene is TRBJ2-2, the V gene TRBV10-3; checking the TCRdb D call of TRBD1 is not possible without DNA. Per germline, CDR1 ENHRY and CDR2 SYGVKD. The CDR3 is made up of 14 amino acids. This CDR3 is CAIKEAGATGELFF.

J is TRBJ1-1 and V is TRBV7-9; TCRdb's D gene call, TRBD1, goes unchecked for lack of DNA. Germline V gene sequence: CDR1 SEHNR, CDR2 FQNEAQ (reference sequence). The CDR3 length is 13 residues. The CDR3 here is CASSPPSEAEAFF.

J is TRBJ1-1 and V is TRBV29-1. Germline CDR1 SQVTM, CDR2 ANQGSEA. CDR3 length: 12 residues. Here the CDR3 reads CSGAVGIPEAFF.

The chain links TRBV6-1 to TRBJ2-1; TCRdb gives TRBD2 as the D gene, but with no DNA this cannot be confirmed. The CDR3 sequence is 16 residues long. Germline CDR1 and CDR2: MNHNS and SASEGT. The CDR3 loop is CASNSVAGEAYNEQFF.

This chain uses TRBV3-1 with TRBJ2-1. Germline V lookup: CDR1 LGHDT, CDR2 YNNKEL (reference sequence). The CDR3 runs 16 residues. The CDR3 sequence is CASSQALGGTYNEQFF.

This chain links TRBV11-2 with TRBJ2-2; TCRdb gives TRBD2 as the D gene, but with no DNA this cannot be confirmed. Germline assignment: CDR1 SGHAT and CDR2 FQNNGV. The CDR3 has 17 amino acids. CDR3 in amino acids: CASSFRTSGARTGELFF. The full variable domain, with the rest looked up from reference TRBV11-2 and TRBJ2-2, is EAGVAQSPRYKIIEKRQSVAFWCNPISGHATLYWYQQILGQGPKLLIQFQNNGVVDDSQLPKDRFSAERLKGVDSTLKIQPAKLEDSAVYLCASSFRTSGARTGELFFGEGSRLTVL.

V usage is TRBV11-2 and J usage is TRBJ2-7; the D call of TRBD2 rests on TCRdb alone, since no DNA is present to check it. Germline CDR1 SGHAT, CDR2 FQNNGV. The CDR3 length is 15 residues. CDR3 amino acids: CASSLGSGGLYEQYF.